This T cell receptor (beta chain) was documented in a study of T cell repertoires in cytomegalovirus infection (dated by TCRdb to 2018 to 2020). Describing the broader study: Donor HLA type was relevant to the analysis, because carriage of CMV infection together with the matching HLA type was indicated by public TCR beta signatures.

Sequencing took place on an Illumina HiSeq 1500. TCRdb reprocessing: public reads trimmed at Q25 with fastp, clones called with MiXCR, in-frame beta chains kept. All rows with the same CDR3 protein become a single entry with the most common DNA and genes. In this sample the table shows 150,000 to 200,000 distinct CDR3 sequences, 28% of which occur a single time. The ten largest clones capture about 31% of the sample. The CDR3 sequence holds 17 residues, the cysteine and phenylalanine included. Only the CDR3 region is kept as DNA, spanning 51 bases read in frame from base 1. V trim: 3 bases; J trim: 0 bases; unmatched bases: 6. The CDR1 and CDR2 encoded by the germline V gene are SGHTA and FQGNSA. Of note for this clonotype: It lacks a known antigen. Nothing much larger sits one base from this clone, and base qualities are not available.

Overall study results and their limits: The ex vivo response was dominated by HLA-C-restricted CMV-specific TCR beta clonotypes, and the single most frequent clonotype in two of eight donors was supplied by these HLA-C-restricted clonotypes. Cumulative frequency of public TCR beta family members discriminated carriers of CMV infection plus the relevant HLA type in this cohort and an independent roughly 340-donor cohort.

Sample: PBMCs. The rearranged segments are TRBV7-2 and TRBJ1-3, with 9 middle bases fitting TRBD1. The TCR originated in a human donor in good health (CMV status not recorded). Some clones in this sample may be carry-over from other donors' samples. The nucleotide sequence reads TGTGCCAGCAGCTTCCGGGACAGGGACTCCTCTGGAAACACCATATATTTT. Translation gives CASSFRDRDSSGNTIYF.